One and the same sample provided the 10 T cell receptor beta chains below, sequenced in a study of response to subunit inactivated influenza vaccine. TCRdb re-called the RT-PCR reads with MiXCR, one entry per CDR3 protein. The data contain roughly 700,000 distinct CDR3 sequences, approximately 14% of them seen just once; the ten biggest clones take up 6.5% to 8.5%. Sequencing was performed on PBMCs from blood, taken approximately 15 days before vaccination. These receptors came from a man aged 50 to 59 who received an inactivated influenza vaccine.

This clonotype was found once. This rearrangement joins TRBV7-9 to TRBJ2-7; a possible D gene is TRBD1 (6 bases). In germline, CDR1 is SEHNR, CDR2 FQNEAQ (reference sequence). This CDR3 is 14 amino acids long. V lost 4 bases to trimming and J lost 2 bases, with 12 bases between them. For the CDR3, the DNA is TGTGCCAGCAGCTCCGCCCAGGGGCCCTACGAGCAGTACTTC. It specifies CASSSAQGPYEQYF.

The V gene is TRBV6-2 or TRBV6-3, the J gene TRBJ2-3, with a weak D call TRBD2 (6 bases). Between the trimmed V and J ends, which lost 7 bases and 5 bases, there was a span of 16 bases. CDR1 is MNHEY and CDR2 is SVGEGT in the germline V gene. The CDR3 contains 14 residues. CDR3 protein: CASTPGRGVDTQYF. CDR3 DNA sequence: TGTGCCAGCACCCCCGGGCGCGGGGTAGATACGCAGTATTTT.

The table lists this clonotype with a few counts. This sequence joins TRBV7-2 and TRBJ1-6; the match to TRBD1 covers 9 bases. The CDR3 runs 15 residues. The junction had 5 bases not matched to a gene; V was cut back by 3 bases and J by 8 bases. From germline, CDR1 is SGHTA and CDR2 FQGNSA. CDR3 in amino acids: CASSFMTGGYSPLHF. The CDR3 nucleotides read TGTGCCAGCAGCTTCATGACAGGGGGTTATTCACCCCTCCACTTT.

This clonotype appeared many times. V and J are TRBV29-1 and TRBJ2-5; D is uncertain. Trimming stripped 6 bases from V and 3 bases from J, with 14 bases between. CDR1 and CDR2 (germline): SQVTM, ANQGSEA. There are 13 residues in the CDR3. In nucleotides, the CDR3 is TGCAGCGTGGCGGTGTTTCAGAAAGAGACCCAGTACTTC. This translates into CSVAVFQKETQYF.

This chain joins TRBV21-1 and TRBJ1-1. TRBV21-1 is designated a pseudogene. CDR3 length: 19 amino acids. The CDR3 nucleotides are TGTGCCAGCAGCAAAGTTGGGCCTAGGGTTGGAACACTGGCCCCTGAAGCTTTCTTT. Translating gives CASSKVGPRVGTLAPEAFF.

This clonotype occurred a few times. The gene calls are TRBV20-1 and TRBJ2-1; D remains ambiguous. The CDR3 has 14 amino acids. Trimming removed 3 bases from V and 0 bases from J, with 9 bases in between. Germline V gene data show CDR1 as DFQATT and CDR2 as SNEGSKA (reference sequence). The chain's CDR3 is CSARALSSYNEQFF. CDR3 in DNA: TGCAGTGCTAGGGCCTTAAGCTCCTACAATGAGCAGTTCTTC.

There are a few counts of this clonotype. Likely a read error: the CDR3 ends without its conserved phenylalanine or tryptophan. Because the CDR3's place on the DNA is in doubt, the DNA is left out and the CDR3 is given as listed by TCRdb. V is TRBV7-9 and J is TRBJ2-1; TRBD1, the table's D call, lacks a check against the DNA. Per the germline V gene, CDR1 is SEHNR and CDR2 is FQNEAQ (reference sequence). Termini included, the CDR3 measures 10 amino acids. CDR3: CASSLDGIGK.

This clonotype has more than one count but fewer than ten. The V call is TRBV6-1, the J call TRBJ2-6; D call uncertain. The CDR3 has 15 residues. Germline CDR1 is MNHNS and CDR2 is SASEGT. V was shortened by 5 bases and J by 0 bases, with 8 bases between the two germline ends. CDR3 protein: CASSPDYSGANVLTF. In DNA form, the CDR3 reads TGTGCCAGCAGTCCGGATTACTCTGGGGCCAACGTCCTGACTTTC.

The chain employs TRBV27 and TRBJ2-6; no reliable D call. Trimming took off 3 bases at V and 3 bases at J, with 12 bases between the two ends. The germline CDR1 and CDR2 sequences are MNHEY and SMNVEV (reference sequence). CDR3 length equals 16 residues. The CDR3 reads CASSFIRADGANVLTF. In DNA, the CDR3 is TGTGCCAGCAGTTTTATAAGGGCCGATGGGGCCAACGTCCTGACTTTC.

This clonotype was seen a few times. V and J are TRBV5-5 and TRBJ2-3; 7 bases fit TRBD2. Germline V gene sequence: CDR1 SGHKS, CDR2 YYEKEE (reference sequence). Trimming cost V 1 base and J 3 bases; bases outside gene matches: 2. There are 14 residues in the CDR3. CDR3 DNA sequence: TGTGCCAGCAGCTTGTGGCGGGAGACAGATACGCAGTATTTT. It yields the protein CASSLWRETDTQYF.